The clone carrying this T cell receptor beta chain was recorded at least ten times. The antigen is not known. The CDR3 runs 14 residues. V was cut by 2 bases and J by 1 base, with 9 bases left in between. Germline values: CDR1 MNHEY, CDR2 SMNVEV (reference sequence). Sequencing libraries made from TCR beta cDNA carried unique molecular identifiers. Out of 1 to 10 million T cells, some 480,000 cDNA molecules were generated. Using its own MiXCR run on the PCR reads, TCRdb lists one record per CDR3 protein. Of 740,000 or so distinct CDR3 sequences listed, about 50% are singletons. These data belong to a study of post-analysis software for immune sequencing data. Points from the study as a whole: Significantly lower normalized Chao1 diversity was found in patients with multiple sclerosis relative to controls. Among roughly 5 TRBV segments more frequent in patients than controls were TRBV5-6, TRBV5-1 and TRBV20-1. F measure clustering grouped samples strongly by preparation batch.

The receptor was derived from a girl aged 5-17 years with multiple sclerosis. Specimen: blood. The chain has TRBV27 and TRBJ2-7; D ambiguous. CDR3 in DNA: TGTGCCAGCAGTTTAGCTGGCAGGTCCTACGAGCAGTACTTC. Protein: CASSLAGRSYEQYF.